Following are 27 T cell receptor beta chains from one sample sequenced in a study of blood T cell repertoires in COVID-19. The repertoire was sequenced with immunoSEQ multiplex PCR; TCRdb's copy has only in-frame clones and lacks some. The sample consists of about 190,000 clones, 82% of them appearing once. Sample: peripheral blood. Receptor source: a woman older than 75 with active or convalescent COVID-19.

This chain uses TRBV19 with TRBJ2-7; TRBD1 aligns across 9 bases. Trimming removed 3 bases from V and 7 bases from J; junction bases left unmatched: 7. The length of the CDR3 is 14 residues. CDR1 is LNHDA and CDR2 is SQIVND in the germline V gene (reference sequence). The CDR3 protein is CASSILQGAGEQYF. The CDR3 coding sequence is TGTGCCAGTAGTATTTTACAGGGGGCAGGGGAGCAGTACTTC.

This rearrangement joins TRBV6-5 to TRBJ2-7; the D gene is possibly TRBD2 (5 bases). The germline V and J ends were trimmed by 6 bases and 3 bases, with 9 bases remaining between them. Germline values: CDR1 MNHEY, CDR2 SVGAGI. The CDR3 length is 12 residues. CDR3 bases: TGTGCCAGCAGCGTCGGGGTCTACGAGCAGTACTTC. Its protein is CASSVGVYEQYF.

The V gene is TRBV11-2, the J gene TRBJ2-3, with D tentatively TRBD2 (7 bases). The germline V gene encodes CDR1 SGHAT and CDR2 FQNNGV. Trimming removed 5 bases from V and 5 bases from J, with 20 bases in between. The CDR3 loop spans 16 amino acids. CDR3 sequence reads: CASSRDRRELVDTQYF. The CDR3 coding sequence is TGTGCCAGCAGCCGCGACAGGCGGGAGTTAGTAGATACGCAGTATTTT.

The chain recombines TRBV10-3 with TRBJ1-6; D not certain. The CDR3 extends over 15 amino acids. CDR1 and CDR2 (germline): ENHRY, SYGVKD. Trimming pared 5 bases from V and 6 bases from J, leaving 14 bases between. The CDR3 region is CAISLDGGFNSPLHF. CDR3 bases: TGTGCCATCAGTCTCGACGGAGGCTTTAATTCACCCCTCCACTTT.

About this clone itself: It is likely a read error, because the conserved phenylalanine at the end of the CDR3 is missing. The CDR3 loop reads CASSTDWPNTEAFL. For the CDR3, the DNA is TGTGCCAGCAGTACGGACTGGCCGAACACTGAAGCTTTCCTT. The rearrangement joins TRBV6-2 or TRBV6-3 to TRBJ1-1; D is uncertain. Germline V lookup: CDR1 MNHEY, CDR2 SVGEGT. The V end lost 5 bases, the J end lost 1 base, and 11 bases lay between the germline ends. The CDR3 has 14 amino acids.

There are many counts of this clone. The chain recombines TRBV7-9 with TRBJ2-5, with TRBD2 identical over 10 bases. V trimming: 2 bases; J trimming: 4 bases; junction bases outside the gene matches: 7. This CDR3 spans 16 amino acids. CDR1 is SEHNR and CDR2 is FQNEAQ in the germline V gene (reference sequence). CDR3: CASSLLLAGVSETQYF. For the CDR3, the DNA is TGTGCCAGCAGCTTACTGCTAGCGGGAGTTTCAGAGACCCAGTACTTC. Complete variable domain (other parts from reference TRBV7-9 and TRBJ2-5): DTGVSQNPRHKITKRGQNVTFRCDPISEHNRLYWYRQTLGQGPEFLTYFQNEAQLEKSRLLSDRFSAERPKGSFSTLEIQRTEQGDSAMYLCASSLLLAGVSETQYFGPGTRLLVL.

The gene calls are TRBV28 and TRBJ1-5; D possibly corresponds to TRBD1 (6 bases). V was pared by 5 bases and J by 4 bases, with 15 bases between. CDR1 and CDR2 (germline): MDHEN, SYDVKM. The CDR3 sequence is 15 residues long. The CDR3 DNA reads as TGTGCCAGCAGTAACCCGGACAGCCTAAATCAGCCCCAGCATTTT. Translating it yields CASSNPDSLNQPQHF.

V is TRBV28 and J is TRBJ1-5; D unresolved. CDR3 length equals 14 residues. Germline CDR1 and CDR2: MDHEN and SYDVKM. V was clipped by 6 bases and J by 3 bases, with 12 bases between them. CDR3 DNA sequence: TGTGCCAGCAGACCCTCAGGATTCAATCAGCCCCAGCATTTT. Protein: CASRPSGFNQPQHF.

This chain connects TRBV28 to TRBJ1-5; 9 bases are a match to TRBD1. Germline CDR1 and CDR2: MDHEN and SYDVKM. V trimming: 2 bases; J trimming: 6 bases; junction bases outside the gene matches: 5. The CDR3 contains 15 residues. In DNA form, the CDR3 reads TGTGCCAGCAGTTTAGGGAGGACAGGGGTTCAGCCCCAGCATTTT. It yields the protein CASSLGRTGVQPQHF.

The V gene is TRBV5-8, the J gene TRBJ1-2; TRBD1 might be the D (6 bases). This CDR3 is built from 14 residues. Per the germline V gene, CDR1 is SGHTS and CDR2 is YDEGEE. With 6 bases removed from V and 4 bases from J, the gap between germline ends came to 16 bases. CDR3 amino acids: CASKLRGGIYGYTF. For the CDR3, the DNA is TGTGCCAGCAAACTAAGGGGGGGGATCTATGGCTACACCTTC.

The V and J genes are TRBV6-5 and TRBJ1-2, with TRBD1 identical over 10 bases. In germline, CDR1 is MNHEY, CDR2 SVGAGI. CDR3 length equals 16 residues. V was pared by 0 bases and J by 8 bases, with 9 bases of the junction left unmatched. CDR3 loop: CASSYSRDRGSGGYTF. The CDR3, as DNA: TGTGCCAGCAGTTACTCAAGGGACAGGGGTTCGGGAGGCTACACCTTC.

This chain joins TRBV5-4 and TRBJ1-2; TRBD1 matches at 8 bases. The length of the CDR3 is 14 residues. With 4 bases clipped from V and 4 bases from J, the junction kept 6 bases outside the gene matches. Germline-derived CDR1 and CDR2 are SGHNT and YYREEE (reference sequence). The CDR3 loop is CASSGTDRGYGYTF. The CDR3 nucleotides are TGTGCCAGCAGCGGGACCGACAGGGGCTATGGCTACACCTTC.

V gene TRBV2 combines with J gene TRBJ1-1; the D gene is possibly TRBD1 (5 bases). Germline lookup yields CDR1 SNHLY and CDR2 FYNNEI. The CDR3 consists of 13 residues. Trimming shortened V by 5 bases and J by 5 bases, and 12 bases separated the two germline ends. For the CDR3, the DNA is TGTGCCAGCAGTCAGGGTAAAGTGACTGAAGCTTTCTTT. Its translation: CASSQGKVTEAFF.

The chain employs TRBV3-1 (or the pseudogene TRBV3-2) and TRBJ2-7, with 7 bases aligning to TRBD2. Germline CDR1 is LGHDT and CDR2 is YNNKEL (reference sequence). This CDR3 has 15 amino acids. The junction had 3 bases not matched to a gene; V was cut back by 1 base and J by 0 bases. The CDR3: CASSQGGGYSYEQYF. CDR3 nucleotides: TGTGCCAGCAGCCAAGGGGGGGGTTACTCCTACGAGCAGTACTTC.

The V and J genes are TRBV29-1 and TRBJ1-1, with D tentatively TRBD1 (6 bases). Trimming shortened V by 3 bases and J by 2 bases, and 10 bases separated the two germline ends. CDR1 and CDR2 from the germline V gene are SQVTM and ANQGSEA. The CDR3 is made up of 13 amino acids. CDR3 loop: CSVDPGANTEAFF. The CDR3 DNA sequence: TGCAGCGTTGACCCAGGGGCAAACACTGAAGCTTTCTTT. Complete variable domain (other parts from reference TRBV29-1 and TRBJ1-1): SAVISQKPSRDICQRGTSLTIQCQVDSQVTMMFWYRQQPGQSLTLIATANQGSEATYESGFVIDKFPISRPNLTFSTLTVSNMSPEDSSIYLCSVDPGANTEAFFGQGTRLTVV.

The rearrangement links TRBV10-2 to TRBJ2-7; 7 bases match TRBD1. The CDR3 runs to 13 residues. The germline CDR1 and CDR2 sequences are WSHSY and SAAADI. V dropped 6 bases and J dropped 5; count of bases not matched to a gene: 7. In DNA form, the CDR3 reads TGCGCCAGCAGCCTGGACAGGCAGCACGAGCAGTACTTC. Amino acids: CASSLDRQHEQYF.

This chain connects TRBV9 to TRBJ1-2, with 12 nucleotides matching TRBD1. The germline V gene has CDR1 SGDLS and CDR2 YYNGEE. The CDR3 totals 17 residues. V lost 0 bases and J lost 5; bases outside the gene matches: 8. The CDR3 DNA sequence: TGTGCCAGCAGCGTAGGAGGGACAGGGGGCGCGGGATATGGCTACACCTTC. Translated, it gives CASSVGGTGGAGYGYTF.

The gene calls are TRBV4-1 and TRBJ1-2, with a possible D match to TRBD1 (6 bases). Germline CDR1 reads MGHRA; CDR2 reads YSYEKL. CDR3 length: 16 residues. Between the trimmed V and J ends, which lost 0 bases and 8 bases, there was a span of 19 bases. CDR3 in amino acids: CASSQDQAPGDEGYTF. The CDR3 DNA reads TGCGCCAGCAGCCAAGATCAAGCCCCAGGGGACGAGGGCTACACCTTC.

The V call is TRBV5-1, the J call TRBJ1-2; 9 nucleotides match TRBD1. Germline assignment: CDR1 SGHRS and CDR2 YFSETQ. V trimming: 3 bases; J trimming: 5 bases; junction bases outside the gene matches: 11. The CDR3 runs to 16 residues. The CDR3 here is CASSSSPGQGPYGYTF. CDR3 nucleotide sequence: TGCGCCAGCAGCTCTTCTCCGGGACAGGGACCGTATGGCTACACCTTC. Full variable domain (missing parts from reference TRBV5-1 and TRBJ1-2): KAGVTQTPRYLIKTRGQQVTLSCSPISGHRSVSWYQQTPGQGLQFLFEYFSETQRNKGNFPGRFSGRQFSNSRSEMNVSTLELGDSALYLCASSSSPGQGPYGYTFGSGTRLTVV.

The chain joins TRBV24-1 to TRBJ2-1; 14 bases are shared with TRBD2. With V trimmed by 4 bases and J by 4 bases, 14 bases remained unmatched. Germline CDR1 reads KGHDR; CDR2 reads SFDVKD. The CDR3 length is 20 residues. CDR3 residues: CATSDRGGLAGAKVYNEQFF. The CDR3 DNA follows: TGTGCCACCAGTGACCGAGGGGGACTAGCGGGGGCCAAAGTTTACAATGAGCAGTTCTTC.

The chain carries TRBV28 and TRBJ1-3; D not certain. The CDR3 runs 15 residues. V lost 5 bases, J lost 4 bases, and 15 bases lay in between. Per the germline V gene, CDR1 is MDHEN and CDR2 is SYDVKM. CDR3 DNA sequence: TGTGCCAGCAGTCCCCCGTCCAGAGGGGGAAACACCATATATTTT. Protein sequence: CASSPPSRGGNTIYF.

The gene calls are TRBV5-3 and TRBJ1-2; D perhaps matches TRBD1 (6 bases). TRBV5-3 is an ORF for which the function is uncertain. The CDR3 is made up of 13 amino acids. Trimming removed 4 bases at V and 8 bases at J, with 15 bases between. CDR3 DNA: TGTGCCAGAAGCCCGCGCCCAGGGGCCGGCTACACCTTC. It specifies CARSPRPGAGYTF.

This sequence joins TRBV5-1 and TRBJ2-5; D is perhaps TRBD2 (5 bases). V was shortened by 0 bases and J by 5 bases, with 11 bases between the two germline ends. This CDR3 has 14 residues. Germline V gives CDR1 SGHRS, CDR2 YFSETQ. Here the CDR3 reads CASSLDPSSETQYF. DNA for the CDR3: TGCGCCAGCAGCTTGGATCCTAGCTCCGAGACCCAGTACTTC.

The chain has TRBV30 and TRBJ1-6, with 7 bases lining up with TRBD1. V was clipped by 3 bases and J by 7 bases; unmatched bases: 6. This CDR3 has 14 amino acids. The germline gives CDR1 GTSNPN, CDR2 SVGIG (reference sequence). CDR3: CAWRSQGLNSPLHF. The CDR3 nucleotides read TGTGCCTGGAGGTCACAGGGGTTAAATTCACCCCTCCACTTT.

This chain joins TRBV7-8 and TRBJ2-7; 9 nucleotides align to TRBD2. With 5 bases clipped from V and 5 bases from J, the junction kept 10 bases outside the gene matches. The length of the CDR3 is 15 residues. Germline CDR1 is SGHVS and CDR2 is FQNEAQ. The DNA for the CDR3 is TGTGCCAGCAGCCCTTCCCTGGGACTAGCCAACGAGCAGTACTTC. Translating it yields CASSPSLGLANEQYF.

The CDR3 DNA is TGTGCCAGCAGTTACTCGCAGGGTCTAATGGACATTCAGTACTTC. Residues: CASSYSQGLMDIQYF. The chain is built from TRBV6-5 and TRBJ2-4; D might be TRBD1 (5 bases). Germline CDR1 and CDR2: MNHEY and SVGAGI. V was pared by 0 bases and J by 8 bases, with 14 bases between. This CDR3 contains 15 residues.

The chain combines TRBV5-1 with TRBJ2-2, with TRBD2 as a possible D gene (6 bases). Germline CDR1 reads SGHRS; CDR2 reads YFSETQ. CDR3 length equals 15 residues. Between the trimmed V and J ends, which lost 2 bases and 3 bases, there was a span of 11 bases. This chain's CDR3 is CASSFLARDTGELFF. CDR3 DNA: TGCGCCAGCAGCTTCCTAGCGCGGGACACCGGGGAGCTGTTTTTT.